The rows below give T cell receptor beta chains drawn from one sample of a study of blood T cell repertoires in COVID-19. Using immunoSEQ multiplex PCR, the repertoire was profiled, and TCRdb retains in-frame clones only, with some absent. The sample includes 140,000 or so clones, 84% seen only once; the top ten take 1.5% to 2%. Source material: PBMCs or T cells enriched from blood (not recorded which). These receptor sequences come from a woman between 18 and 29 years old who had been exposed to COVID-19. Both conserved end residues are part of each CDR3. A D gene is named only where the DNA matches it firmly. Clone size, where shown, is once, few, many, or a class for clones that have expanded.

v_gene: TRBV18
j_gene: TRBJ2-7
d_gene: TRBD1
abundance: NA
CDR3nt: TGTGCCAGCTCACCCACTGACAGGGACGCCTACGAGCAGTACTTC
CDR3aa: CASSPTDRDAYEQYF

v_gene: TRBV10-3
j_gene: TRBJ1-6
d_gene: NA
abundance: NA
CDR3nt: TGTGCCACTATGAGAGGGGGTAATTCACCCCTCCACTTT
CDR3aa: CATMRGGNSPLHF

v_gene: TRBV25-1
j_gene: TRBJ1-5
d_gene: NA
abundance: NA
CDR3nt: TGTGCCAGCAGTGCACAGGTTAGCAATCAGCCCCAGCATTTT
CDR3aa: CASSAQVSNQPQHF

v_gene: TRBV2
j_gene: TRBJ1-5
d_gene: TRBD1
abundance: NA
CDR3nt: TGTGCCAGTGGACAGGGCCTTCAGCCCCAGCATTTT
CDR3aa: CASGQGLQPQHF

v_gene: TRBV14
j_gene: TRBJ2-5
d_gene: TRBD2
abundance: NA
CDR3nt: TGTGCCAGCAGCCAAGTATGGAGCGGGAGGGAGACCCAGTACTTC
CDR3aa: CASSQVWSGRETQYF

v_gene: TRBV28
j_gene: TRBJ1-1
d_gene: NA
abundance: NA
CDR3nt: TGTGCCAGCAGTCTCTACGGGGGTAGCCCGAACACTGAAGCTTTCTTT
CDR3aa: CASSLYGGSPNTEAFF

v_gene: TRBV6-2/TRBV6-3
j_gene: TRBJ2-1
d_gene: NA
abundance: NA
CDR3nt: TGTGCCAGCAGTTACGGGTCGCAGCCCGGAGGGGATGAGCAGTTCTTC
CDR3aa: CASSYGSQPGGDEQFF

v_gene: TRBV24-1
j_gene: TRBJ2-7
d_gene: TRBD2
abundance: NA
CDR3nt: TGTGCCACCAGTGAGATAGCGGGAGGTCACCACGTGCAGTACTTC
CDR3aa: CATSEIAGGHHVQYF

v_gene: TRBV9
j_gene: TRBJ1-3
d_gene: NA
abundance: once
CDR3nt: TGTGCCAGCAGCGTAGCTCGGAGCGGCGGTTCTGGAAACACCATATATTTT
CDR3aa: CASSVARSGGSGNTIYF

v_gene: TRBV2
j_gene: TRBJ1-5
d_gene: TRBD1
abundance: NA
CDR3nt: TGTGCCAGCAGCCGACAGGGTAGGAGCAATCAGCCCCAGCATTTT
CDR3aa: CASSRQGRSNQPQHF

v_gene: TRBV6-4
j_gene: TRBJ2-7
d_gene: NA
abundance: NA
CDR3nt: TGTGCCAGCAGTGCGGACAGACGCAGCGAGCAGTACTTC
CDR3aa: CASSADRRSEQYF

v_gene: TRBV7-2
j_gene: TRBJ2-1
d_gene: TRBD1
abundance: once
CDR3nt: TGTGCCAGCAGCTTAAGGGGGACAGGGGTTTACAATGAGCAGTTCTTC
CDR3aa: CASSLRGTGVYNEQFF

v_gene: TRBV5-6
j_gene: TRBJ2-1
d_gene: NA
abundance: NA
CDR3nt: TGTGCCAGCAGCTTGAGCTCACTAGTTTACAATGAGCAGTTCTTC
CDR3aa: CASSLSSLVYNEQFF

v_gene: TRBV2
j_gene: TRBJ2-2
d_gene: TRBD2
abundance: NA
CDR3nt: TGTGCCAGCAGCCGGGGGGACCTGGACACCGGGGAGCTGTTTTTT
CDR3aa: CASSRGDLDTGELFF

v_gene: TRBV27
j_gene: TRBJ1-2
d_gene: NA
abundance: NA
CDR3nt: TGTGCCAGCTCCTTCGCGGGGGCTAACTATGGCTACACCTTC
CDR3aa: CASSFAGANYGYTF

v_gene: TRBV14
j_gene: TRBJ1-1
d_gene: NA
abundance: few
CDR3nt: TGTGCCAGCAGCCAAGAAGCAGGTATCTTGAGGAACACTGAAGCTTTCTTT
CDR3aa: CASSQEAGILRNTEAFF